These T cell receptor beta chains were read from a single sample in a study of shared clonotypes between healthy human individuals. Clones were sequenced by immunoSEQ multiplex PCR, and TCRdb holds only the in-frame ones, with some missing. The profile shows about 1.1 million clones, roughly 77% of them singletons. The material sequenced was memory CD4+ T cells from PBMCs. All receptors come from a man aged 18 to 35 in good health. Some clones in this sample may be carry-over from other donors' samples. CDR3s leave out the opening cysteine and the closing phenylalanine or tryptophan. Fields, in order: CDR3 protein, D gene, CDR3 length, V gene. A D gene is named only where the DNA matches it firmly.

CDR3aa: ASSLTQGGGTEAF; d_gene: TRBD1; len: 13; v_gene: TRBV11-2
CDR3aa: ASSLGLITDTQY; d_gene: .; len: 12; v_gene: TRBV7-3
CDR3aa: ASSSRTGEGNTIY; d_gene: TRBD1; len: 13; v_gene: TRBV19
CDR3aa: ASSLLGGANTEAF; d_gene: .; len: 13; v_gene: TRBV7-3
CDR3aa: ASGLGGTGGEQF; d_gene: TRBD1; len: 12; v_gene: TRBV12-5
CDR3aa: ASSLGEKLF; d_gene: .; len: 9; v_gene: TRBV5-1
CDR3aa: ASSERGGIQY; d_gene: .; len: 10; v_gene: TRBV10-1
CDR3aa: ASSLTGTAYNEQF; d_gene: .; len: 13; v_gene: TRBV7-9
CDR3aa: AITSGTGGYEQY; d_gene: TRBD1; len: 12; v_gene: TRBV10-3
CDR3aa: ASSPNPPGLAGVENEQF; d_gene: TRBD2; len: 17; v_gene: TRBV7-6
CDR3aa: SVDIIGSGELF; d_gene: .; len: 11; v_gene: TRBV29-1
CDR3aa: ASSLAEGARGYT; d_gene: TRBD1; len: 12; v_gene: TRBV7-9
CDR3aa: ASSLEGTQY; d_gene: .; len: 9; v_gene: TRBV5-1
CDR3aa: ASRNREAEAF; d_gene: .; len: 10; v_gene: TRBV6-6
CDR3aa: ASSRASTREYNEQF; d_gene: .; len: 14; v_gene: TRBV7-8
CDR3aa: AIRQGSGNTIY; d_gene: .; len: 11; v_gene: TRBV10-3
CDR3aa: ASSHDPSPYYGYT; d_gene: .; len: 13; v_gene: TRBV7-2
CDR3aa: ASSAGGVSGYT; d_gene: .; len: 11; v_gene: TRBV6-4
CDR3aa: ASSPEYRKSEQY; d_gene: .; len: 12; v_gene: TRBV11-2
CDR3aa: ASSEYGTSTDTQY; d_gene: .; len: 13; v_gene: TRBV5-1
CDR3aa: ASSVEGLMNTEAF; d_gene: .; len: 13; v_gene: TRBV2
CDR3aa: ASSEPGLAGGIETQY; d_gene: TRBD2; len: 15; v_gene: TRBV9
CDR3aa: ASSLGGYSNQPQH; d_gene: .; len: 13; v_gene: TRBV5-1
CDR3aa: SSINRAGGYT; d_gene: .; len: 10; v_gene: TRBV6-5
CDR3aa: ASSGGGREYEQY; d_gene: .; len: 12; v_gene: TRBV2
CDR3aa: ASSKVDRGGEQY; d_gene: .; len: 12; v_gene: TRBV21-1
CDR3aa: AISVEGQDEKLF; d_gene: .; len: 12; v_gene: TRBV10-3
CDR3aa: ASSLARAGSYGYT; d_gene: .; len: 13; v_gene: TRBV7-9
CDR3aa: ASSLADSATEAF; d_gene: .; len: 12; v_gene: TRBV5-4
CDR3aa: ASSKTRGNTEAF; d_gene: .; len: 12; v_gene: TRBV6-6
CDR3aa: ASHPSGETLTTYEQY; d_gene: TRBD2; len: 15; v_gene: TRBV27
CDR3aa: ASSLLSGQGFNEQY; d_gene: TRBD1; len: 14; v_gene: TRBV13
CDR3aa: ASSLVNGANPPYGYT; d_gene: .; len: 15; v_gene: TRBV7-2
CDR3aa: ASSLRGSSRYEQY; d_gene: .; len: 13; v_gene: TRBV5-1
CDR3aa: ASSNREVSYGYT; d_gene: .; len: 12; v_gene: TRBV6-1
CDR3aa: ASSYSDRDPLV; d_gene: .; len: 11; v_gene: TRBV6-6
CDR3aa: SVAWDSGANVLT; d_gene: .; len: 12; v_gene: TRBV29-1
CDR3aa: ASSHTIGTRGELF; d_gene: .; len: 13; v_gene: TRBV4-1
CDR3aa: ASSLGGRTSGVVQETQY; d_gene: TRBD2; len: 17; v_gene: TRBV7-2
CDR3aa: ASSYGTGGYEQY; d_gene: .; len: 12; v_gene: TRBV6-1
CDR3aa: ASSLAHGQGFGYT; d_gene: TRBD1; len: 13; v_gene: TRBV7-6
CDR3aa: ASSQLVLMDTQY; d_gene: .; len: 12; v_gene: TRBV5-6
CDR3aa: ASSAERGNQPQH; d_gene: .; len: 12; v_gene: TRBV6-1
CDR3aa: ASSLDVAGGNTEAF; d_gene: TRBD1; len: 14; v_gene: TRBV7-9
CDR3aa: ASSFSGRGTGELF; d_gene: TRBD2; len: 13; v_gene: TRBV9
CDR3aa: ASSELQQGEY; d_gene: .; len: 10; v_gene: TRBV6-1
CDR3aa: ASSLDRGSTGELF; d_gene: TRBD1; len: 13; v_gene: TRBV7-2
CDR3aa: ASSLQSGNNYGYT; d_gene: .; len: 13; v_gene: TRBV6-1
CDR3aa: ASSGQGRETQY; d_gene: .; len: 11; v_gene: TRBV21-1
CDR3aa: ASRRAREGNEQF; d_gene: TRBD2; len: 12; v_gene: TRBV6-5
CDR3aa: ASSGQGLGEKLF; d_gene: TRBD1; len: 12; v_gene: TRBV5-1
CDR3aa: ATLTGDYGYT; d_gene: TRBD1; len: 10; v_gene: TRBV19
CDR3aa: ASSYMGGRGGYGYT; d_gene: .; len: 14; v_gene: TRBV7-2
CDR3aa: ASSPRGFSYEQY; d_gene: .; len: 12; v_gene: TRBV9
CDR3aa: ASSSGTGQPQH; d_gene: .; len: 11; v_gene: TRBV7-9
CDR3aa: ASSFDRVATNEKLF; d_gene: TRBD1; len: 14; v_gene: TRBV5-1
CDR3aa: ASLRGGSSYEQY; d_gene: TRBD2; len: 12; v_gene: TRBV4-2
CDR3aa: ASSPTAFTEAF; d_gene: .; len: 11; v_gene: TRBV18
CDR3aa: ASSPRDRGLWF; d_gene: TRBD1; len: 11; v_gene: TRBV7-2